This T cell receptor (beta chain) was captured in a study of blood T cell repertoires in COVID-19. Background on the study: Researchers got acute and convalescent COVID-19 samples from the United States, Italy and Spain. PBMCs, B-cell-depleted T cells, or T cells were the source of the cDNA or gDNA that made up the material.

Authors' analysis steps: Reference gene primer amplification gave nucleated cell count estimates. The data were produced by immunoSEQ multiplex PCR, yet TCRdb's version contains in-frame clones alone and is incomplete. V and J calls and clone size follow that table, whereas D and trimming were derived from the DNA. This table has around 120,000 clones, roughly 70% appearing once. This CDR3 has 16 amino acids. V was clipped by 2 bases and J by 2 bases; unmatched bases: 5. Germline values: CDR1 LNHNV, CDR2 YYDKDF (reference sequence). This clonotype was sampled from a human donor with acute or convalescent COVID-19. The donor label of this sample is uncertain. The sequenced material came from peripheral blood. The chain is built from TRBV15 and TRBJ2-1; 8 bases are shared with TRBD1. The CDR3 coding sequence is TGTGCCACCAGCAGATCCGGACAGGGTGCCTACAATGAGCAGTTCTTC. Translated: CATSRSGQGAYNEQFF. Full variable domain (rest looked up from reference TRBV15 and TRBJ2-1): DAMVIQNPRYQVTQFGKPVTLSCSQTLNHNVMYWYQQKSSQAPKLLFHYYDKDFNNEADTPDNFQSRRPNTSFCFLDIRSPGLGDTAMYLCATSRSGQGAYNEQFFGPGTRLTVL.